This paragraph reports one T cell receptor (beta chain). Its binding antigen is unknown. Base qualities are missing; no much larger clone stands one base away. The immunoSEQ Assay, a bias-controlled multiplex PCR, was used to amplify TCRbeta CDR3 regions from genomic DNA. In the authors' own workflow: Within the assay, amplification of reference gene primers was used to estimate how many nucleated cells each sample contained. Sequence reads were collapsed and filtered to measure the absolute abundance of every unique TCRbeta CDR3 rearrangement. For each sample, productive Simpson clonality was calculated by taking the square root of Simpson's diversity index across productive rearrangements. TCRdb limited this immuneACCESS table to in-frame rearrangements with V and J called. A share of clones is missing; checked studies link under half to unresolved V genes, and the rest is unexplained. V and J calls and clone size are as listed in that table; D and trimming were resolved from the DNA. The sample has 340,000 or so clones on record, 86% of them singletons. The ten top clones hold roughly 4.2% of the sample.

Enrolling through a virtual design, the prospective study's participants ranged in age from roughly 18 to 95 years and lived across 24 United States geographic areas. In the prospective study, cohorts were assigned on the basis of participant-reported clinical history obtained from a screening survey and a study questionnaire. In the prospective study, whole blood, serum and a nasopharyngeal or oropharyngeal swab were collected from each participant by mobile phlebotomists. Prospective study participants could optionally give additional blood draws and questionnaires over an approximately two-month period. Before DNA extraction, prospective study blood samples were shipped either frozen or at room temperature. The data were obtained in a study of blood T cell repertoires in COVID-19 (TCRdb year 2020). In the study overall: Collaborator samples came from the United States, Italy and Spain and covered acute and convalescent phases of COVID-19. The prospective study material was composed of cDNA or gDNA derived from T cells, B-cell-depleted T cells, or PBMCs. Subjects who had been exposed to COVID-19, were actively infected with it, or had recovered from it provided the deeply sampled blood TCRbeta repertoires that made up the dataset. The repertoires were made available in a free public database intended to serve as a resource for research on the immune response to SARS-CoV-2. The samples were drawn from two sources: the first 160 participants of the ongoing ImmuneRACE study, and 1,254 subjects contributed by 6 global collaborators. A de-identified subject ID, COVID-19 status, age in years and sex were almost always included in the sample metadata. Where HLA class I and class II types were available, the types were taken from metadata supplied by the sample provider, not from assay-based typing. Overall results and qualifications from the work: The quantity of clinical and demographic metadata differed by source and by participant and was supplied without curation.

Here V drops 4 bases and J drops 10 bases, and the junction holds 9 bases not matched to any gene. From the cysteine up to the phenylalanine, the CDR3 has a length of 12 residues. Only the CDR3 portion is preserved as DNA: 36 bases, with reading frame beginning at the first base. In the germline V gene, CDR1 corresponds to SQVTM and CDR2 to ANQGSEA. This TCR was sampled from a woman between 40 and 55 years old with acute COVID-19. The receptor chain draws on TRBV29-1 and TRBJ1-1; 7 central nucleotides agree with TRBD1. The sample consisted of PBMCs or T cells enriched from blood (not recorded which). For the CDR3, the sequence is CSVGVTGDSAFF. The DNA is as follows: TGCAGCGTTGGGGTTACAGGGGATTCAGCTTTCTTT.